This T cell receptor beta chain was observed in a study of T cells in Graves' hyperthyroidism and ophthalmopathy. Study-wide points: Among thyroid clonotypes expanded above 0.001, most also appeared in blood.

Regions amplified from RNA transcripts were the TCR beta CDR3 regions. RT-PCR in the first round (using the HTBI primer set) targeted the TCR CDR3. TCRdb re-derived calls from the multiplex PCR reads in MiXCR, one entry per CDR3 protein. The data show 450,000 to 700,000 distinct CDR3 sequences, with about 43% seen just once and around 7.7% held by the top ten. Of note for this clonotype: Its antigen is undetermined. This clone may be a read error of a much larger clone one base away.

Sequencing was carried out using peripheral blood or thyroid tissue (not recorded which). This receptor was taken from a woman between 18 and 29 years old with Graves' hyperthyroidism.

CDR3 sequence: CASSPPGQRYEQHF. CDR3 nucleotides: TGTGCCAGCTCACCGCCGGGGCAACGCTACGAGCAGCACTTC. This chain connects TRBV18 to TRBJ2-7, with D possibly called TRBD1 or TRBD2 (5 bases each). The germline V gene has CDR1 KGHSH and CDR2 LQKENI. This CDR3 comprises 14 residues.